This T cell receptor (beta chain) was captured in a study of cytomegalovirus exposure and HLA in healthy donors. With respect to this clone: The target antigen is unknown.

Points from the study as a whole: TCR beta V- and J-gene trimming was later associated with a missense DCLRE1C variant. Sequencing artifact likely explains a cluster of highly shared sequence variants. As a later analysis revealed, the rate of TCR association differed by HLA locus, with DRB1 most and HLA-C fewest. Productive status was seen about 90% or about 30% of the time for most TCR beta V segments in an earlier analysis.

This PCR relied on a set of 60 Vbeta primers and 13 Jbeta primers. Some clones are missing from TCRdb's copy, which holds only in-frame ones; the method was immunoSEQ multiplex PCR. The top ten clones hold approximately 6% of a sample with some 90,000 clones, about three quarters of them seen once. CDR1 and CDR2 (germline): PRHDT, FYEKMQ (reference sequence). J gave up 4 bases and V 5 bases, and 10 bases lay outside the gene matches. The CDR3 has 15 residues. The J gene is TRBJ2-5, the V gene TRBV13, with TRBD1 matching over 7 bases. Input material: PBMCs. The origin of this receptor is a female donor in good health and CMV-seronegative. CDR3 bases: TGTGCCAGCAGCCCCCGGGTAACAGGGGTAGAGACCCAGTACTTC. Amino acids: CASSPRVTGVETQYF.